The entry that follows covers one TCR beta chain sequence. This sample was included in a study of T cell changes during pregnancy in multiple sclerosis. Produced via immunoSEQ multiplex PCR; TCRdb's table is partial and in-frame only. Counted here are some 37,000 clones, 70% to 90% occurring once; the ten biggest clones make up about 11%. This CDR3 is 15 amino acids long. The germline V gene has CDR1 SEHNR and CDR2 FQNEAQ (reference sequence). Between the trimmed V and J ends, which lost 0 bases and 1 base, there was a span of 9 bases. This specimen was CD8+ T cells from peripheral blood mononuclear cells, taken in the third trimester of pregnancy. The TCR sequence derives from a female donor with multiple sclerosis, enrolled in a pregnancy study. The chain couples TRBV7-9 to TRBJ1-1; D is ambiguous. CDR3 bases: TGTGCCAGCAGCTTAGCGCTAGGCGGGAACACTGAAGCTTTCTTT. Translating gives CASSLALGGNTEAFF.